Here is one T cell receptor beta chain with its context. Its antigen is as yet unknown. The germline CDR1 and CDR2 sequences are LNHNV and YYDKDF (reference sequence). V was shortened by 3 bases and J by 5 bases, with 13 bases between the two germline ends. The CDR3 totals 14 residues. This sample stems from a study of regulatory T cells in long-lasting Graves disease. The TCR beta library used iRepertoire HTBI primers with Arm-PCR amplification of CDR3. TCRdb passed the multiplex PCR reads through MiXCR, listing each CDR3 protein once. The sample records 500,000 or so distinct CDR3 sequences, 15% to 20% being singletons. Study conclusions and caveats: Newly diagnosed patients had higher TCR diversity than persistent Graves' patients did.

Documented time point: newly diagnosed GD, antithyroid drugs for less than 3 months. RNA isolated from PBMCs was used to make the TCR library. Graves' disease diagnoses used American Thyroid Association guidelines. Separately, the same data were catalogued under a study of T cells in Graves' hyperthyroidism and ophthalmopathy. According to that study: Initially, a first-round RT-PCR of the TCR CDR3 employed the HTBI primer set. The blood repertoire included most of the expanded thyroid clonotypes above 0.001.

The sequence derives from a woman between 40 and 65 years old with Graves disease. The chain is built from TRBV15 and TRBJ2-5, with D possibly TRBD1 on 5 matching bases. The sample here was peripheral blood mononuclear cells (PBMCs), taken at new diagnosis, from a patient treated with antithyroid drugs. CDR3: CATSSEDRSETQYF. CDR3 nucleotide sequence: TGTGCCACCAGCAGTGAAGACAGATCGGAGACCCAGTACTTC.